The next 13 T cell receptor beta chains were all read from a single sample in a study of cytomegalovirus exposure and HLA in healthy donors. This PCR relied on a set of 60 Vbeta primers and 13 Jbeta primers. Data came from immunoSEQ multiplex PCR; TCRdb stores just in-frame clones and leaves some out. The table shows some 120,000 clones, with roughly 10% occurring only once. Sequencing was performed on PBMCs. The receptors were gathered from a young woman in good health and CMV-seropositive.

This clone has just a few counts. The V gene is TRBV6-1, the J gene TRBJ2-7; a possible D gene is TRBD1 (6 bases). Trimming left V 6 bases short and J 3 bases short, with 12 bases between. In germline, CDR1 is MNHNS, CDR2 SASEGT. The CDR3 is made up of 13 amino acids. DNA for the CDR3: TGTGCCAGCAGAATGACAGGATACTACGAGCAGTACTTC. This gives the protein CASRMTGYYEQYF.

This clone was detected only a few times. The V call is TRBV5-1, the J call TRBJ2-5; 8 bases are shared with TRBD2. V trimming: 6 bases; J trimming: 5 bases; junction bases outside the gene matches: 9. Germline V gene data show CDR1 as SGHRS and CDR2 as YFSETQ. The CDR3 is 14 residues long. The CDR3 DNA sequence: TGCGCCAGCAAGGTTGCCCGGGAGGGGGAGACCCAGTACTTC. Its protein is CASKVAREGETQYF.

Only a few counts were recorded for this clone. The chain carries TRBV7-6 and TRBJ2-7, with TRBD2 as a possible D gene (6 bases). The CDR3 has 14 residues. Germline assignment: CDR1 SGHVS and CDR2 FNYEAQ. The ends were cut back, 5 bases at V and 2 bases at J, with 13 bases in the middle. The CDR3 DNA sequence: TGTGCCAGCAGCCTTAGCGGAAATCCCTACGAGCAGTACTTC. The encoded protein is CASSLSGNPYEQYF.

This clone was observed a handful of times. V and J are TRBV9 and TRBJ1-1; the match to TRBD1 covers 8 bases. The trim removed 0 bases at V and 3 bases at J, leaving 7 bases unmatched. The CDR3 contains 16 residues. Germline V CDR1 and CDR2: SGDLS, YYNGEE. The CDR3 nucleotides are TGTGCCAGCAGCGTAGGTAAGACAGGGGAGGACACTGAAGCTTTCTTT. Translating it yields CASSVGKTGEDTEAFF.

The CDR3 DNA reads TGCGCCAGCAGCCTAGATGTAGGGGCAAACGAGCAGTACTTC. Translating it yields CASSLDVGANEQYF. The chain couples TRBV5-1 to TRBJ2-7; TRBD1 might be the D (5 bases). Germline values: CDR1 SGHRS, CDR2 YFSETQ. The CDR3 runs 14 residues. Trimming removed 4 bases at V and 5 bases at J, with 16 bases between.

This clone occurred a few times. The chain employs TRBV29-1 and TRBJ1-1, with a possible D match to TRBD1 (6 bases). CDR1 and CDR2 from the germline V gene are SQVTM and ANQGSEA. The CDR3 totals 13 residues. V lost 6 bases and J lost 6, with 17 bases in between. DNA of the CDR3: TGCAGCGTGGTGAAGGGGGACGGGGCTGAAGCTTTCTTT. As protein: CSVVKGDGAEAFF.

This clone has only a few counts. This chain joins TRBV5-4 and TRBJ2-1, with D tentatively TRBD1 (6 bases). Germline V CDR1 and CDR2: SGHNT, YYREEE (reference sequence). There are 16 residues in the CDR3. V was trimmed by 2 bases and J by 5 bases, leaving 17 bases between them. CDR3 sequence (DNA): TGTGCCAGCAGCTTACTGGGACAAGCTTTGCACAATGAGCAGTTCTTC. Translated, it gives CASSLLGQALHNEQFF. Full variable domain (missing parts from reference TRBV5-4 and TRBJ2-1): ETGVTQSPTHLIKTRGQQVTLRCSSQSGHNTVSWYQQALGQGPQFIFQYYREEENGRGNFPPRFSGLQFPNYSSELNVNALELDDSALYLCASSLLGQALHNEQFFGPGTRLTVL.

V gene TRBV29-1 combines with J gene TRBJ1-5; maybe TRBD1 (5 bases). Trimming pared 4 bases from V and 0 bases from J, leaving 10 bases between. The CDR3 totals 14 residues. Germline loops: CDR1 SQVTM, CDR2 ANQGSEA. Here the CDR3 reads CSVGGGNSNQPQHF. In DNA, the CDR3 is TGCAGCGTTGGGGGGGGGAATAGCAATCAGCCCCAGCATTTT.

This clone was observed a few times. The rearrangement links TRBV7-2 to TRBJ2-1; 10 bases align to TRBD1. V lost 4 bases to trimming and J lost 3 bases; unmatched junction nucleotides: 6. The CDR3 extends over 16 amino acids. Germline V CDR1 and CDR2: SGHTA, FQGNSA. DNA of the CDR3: TGTGCCAGCAGCTCTGTGGACAGGGGGGGCTACAATGAGCAGTTCTTC. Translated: CASSSVDRGGYNEQFF.

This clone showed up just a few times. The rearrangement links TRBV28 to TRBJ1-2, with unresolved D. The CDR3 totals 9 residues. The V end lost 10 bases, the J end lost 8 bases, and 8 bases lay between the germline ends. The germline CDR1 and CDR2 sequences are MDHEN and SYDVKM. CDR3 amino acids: CATAEGYTF. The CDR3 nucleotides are TGTGCCACGGCGGAGGGCTACACCTTC.

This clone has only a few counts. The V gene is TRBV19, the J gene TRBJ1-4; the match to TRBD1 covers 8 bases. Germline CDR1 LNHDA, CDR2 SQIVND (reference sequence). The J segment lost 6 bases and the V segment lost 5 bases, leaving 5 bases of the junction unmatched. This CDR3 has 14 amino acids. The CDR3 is CASSLGQGDEKLFF. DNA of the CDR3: TGTGCCAGTAGTCTAGGACAGGGCGATGAAAAACTGTTTTTT.

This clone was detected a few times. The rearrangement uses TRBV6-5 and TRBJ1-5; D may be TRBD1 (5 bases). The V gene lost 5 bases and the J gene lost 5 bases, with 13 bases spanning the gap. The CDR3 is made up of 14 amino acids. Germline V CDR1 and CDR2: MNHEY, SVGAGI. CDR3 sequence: CASSESDSYQPQHF. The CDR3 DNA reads TGTGCCAGCAGTGAATCCGACAGTTATCAGCCCCAGCATTTT.

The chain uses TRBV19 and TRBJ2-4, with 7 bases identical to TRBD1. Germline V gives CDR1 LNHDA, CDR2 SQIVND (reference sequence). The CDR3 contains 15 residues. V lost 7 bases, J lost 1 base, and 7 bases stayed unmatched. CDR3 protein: CASTTGENAKNIQYF. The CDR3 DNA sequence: TGTGCCAGTACTACAGGGGAAAATGCCAAAAACATTCAGTACTTC.